The rows below give T cell receptor beta chains drawn from one sample of a study of cytomegalovirus exposure and HLA in healthy donors. Profiling relied on immunoSEQ multiplex PCR, and the TCRdb table lists in-frame clones only, not all of them. The profile shows some 120,000 clones, roughly four fifths of them singletons. The specimen was PBMCs. The receptor set was obtained from a male donor in good health and CMV-seropositive. Both conserved end residues are trimmed from each CDR3. Fields, in order: J gene, V gene, CDR3 protein.

>TRBJ2-3|TRBV5-6
ASSPKGSAGTQY
>TRBJ1-5|TRBV7-6
ASSPLEGRNQPQH
>TRBJ1-2|TRBV28
ASSFPAGNYGYT
>TRBJ2-7|TRBV4-3
ASSQEGDRGSYEQY
>TRBJ2-3|TRBV28
ASSRQFSTDTQY
>TRBJ2-7|TRBV6-5
ASSSGRGREQY
>TRBJ2-1|TRBV30
ACLGAREQF
>TRBJ1-5|TRBV4-2
ASSQDRNQPQH
>TRBJ2-7|TRBV5-4
ASSFRGQRYEQY
>-|TRBV4-3
ASSHGESYEQY
>TRBJ1-2|TRBV29-1
SVGQGGWGDYGYT
>TRBJ2-1|TRBV7-9
ASSSLSRARAGVDNEQF
>TRBJ2-4|TRBV30
AWGQGVAIQY
>TRBJ1-5|TRBV5-5
ASSRESTAQPQH
>-|TRBV11-2
ASEGAKYEQY
>TRBJ1-5|TRBV4-3
ASSQDGSSNQPQH
>TRBJ2-1|TRBV9
ASSPSGLAERFSYNEQF
>TRBJ2-5|TRBV10-1
ASRTMTVRLLQETQY
>TRBJ2-7|TRBV13
ASSLGLAITYEQY
>TRBJ1-6|TRBV7-6
ASSFREDNSPLH
>TRBJ2-7|TRBV27
ASSLFQGFYEQY
>TRBJ2-2|TRBV11-2
ASSPNVLSGGELF
>TRBJ1-5|TRBV6-9
ASSYAGPGVGQPQH
>TRBJ2-7|TRBV30
AWSAGLAVPYEQY
>TRBJ2-7|TRBV5-1
ASRRTATYEQY
>TRBJ1-1|TRBV6-6
ASSYYGRKNTEAF
>TRBJ2-2|TRBV14
ASSQVSRELDTGELF
>TRBJ2-1|TRBV5-4
ASSFPSAGGGQF
>TRBJ2-7|TRBV27
ASSYNGAYEQY
>TRBJ2-7|TRBV15
ATSSRRLAGFPEQY
>TRBJ2-3|TRBV7-2
ASSPSADTQY
>TRBJ2-5|TRBV18
ASSPPVAGTRETQY
>TRBJ1-2|TRBV16
ASSQLGQTNYGYT
>TRBJ2-5|TRBV30
AWSVGGVETQY
>TRBJ2-2|TRBV5-5
ASGSGRANTGELF
>TRBJ1-1|TRBV5-8
ASSWRGGGQKVTEAF
>TRBJ1-2|TRBV6-5
ASRASATNYGYT
>TRBJ2-7|TRBV7-9
ASRPHSGTGPYEQY
>TRBJ1-2|TRBV28
ASTLGQDLGGYT
>TRBJ1-4|TRBV7-7
ASTLQGGNEKLF
>TRBJ2-1|TRBV5-1
ASGEQGAVANEQF
>TRBJ2-3|TRBV19
ASSSSVAGPSTDTQY
>TRBJ2-7|TRBV27
ASSLWGGSGGSYEQY
>TRBJ2-3|TRBV7-8
ASSLDRGLTDTQY
>TRBJ1-1|TRBV19
ASSIDQNTEAF
>TRBJ2-2|TRBV7-9
SSSPTGDNTGELF
>TRBJ2-1|TRBV4-3
ASSPLGLASGRAGEQF
>TRBJ1-2|TRBV9
ASSVNRDNIHGYT
>TRBJ2-7|TRBV19
ASSIYRGSYEQY
>TRBJ2-3|TRBV9
ASSTRQGADTQY
>TRBJ2-7|TRBV7-8
ASTPGASGGV
>TRBJ2-1|TRBV6-6
ASSLHPSDEQF